This passage covers 15 T cell receptor beta chains from one sample sequenced in a study of shared clonotypes between healthy human individuals (dated by TCRdb to the early 2020s). The library was prepared using the immunoSEQ multiplex PCR assay. TCRdb took this table from immuneACCESS and kept in-frame rearrangements with V and J called. Such tables lack part of the clones; where checked against another copy, unresolved V genes explain under half of the gap, and the rest is unexplained. Across this sample there are a few million clones, with approximately 90% seen only once. Of the sample, roughly 0.13% is held by the ten largest clones. The sample taken for sequencing was naive CD4+ T cells sorted from blood. According to the study, the label for this sample's cell subset or site signals: CD45RA+ positively selected. The source is a man aged 18 to 29 in good health.

This chain connects TRBV18 to TRBJ1-4; D unclear. There are 17 residues in the CDR3. Germline CDR1 is KGHSH and CDR2 is LQKENI. V was trimmed by 2 bases and J by 5 bases, leaving 18 bases between them. The CDR3 loop is CASSPSQKAATNEKLFF. The CDR3, as DNA: TGTGCCAGCTCACCATCTCAGAAGGCAGCGACCAATGAAAAACTGTTTTTT. Full variable domain (rest looked up from reference TRBV18 and TRBJ1-4): NAGVMQNPRHLVRRRGQEARLRCSPMKGHSHVYWYRQLPEEGLKFMVYLQKENIIDESGMPKERFSAEFPKEGPSILRIQQVVRGDSAAYFCASSPSQKAATNEKLFFGSGTQLSVL.

As to this clone: The same CDR3 also results from other DNA sequences found in this sample. The chain employs TRBV5-1 and TRBJ1-2; D may be TRBD1 (6 bases). The CDR3 has 12 amino acids. V dropped 2 bases and J dropped 4 bases, with 6 bases sitting between them. Germline CDR1 and CDR2: SGHRS and YFSETQ. The CDR3 nucleotides are TGCGCCAGCAGCTTACAGGGCTATGGCTACACCTTC. It is translated as CASSLQGYGYTF.

The chain couples TRBV19 to TRBJ2-1, with 9 positions matching TRBD1. The germline gives CDR1 LNHDA, CDR2 SQIVND (reference sequence). J gave up 3 bases and V 7 bases, and 7 bases lay outside the gene matches. This CDR3 contains 15 residues. The CDR3 here is CASTPGQGVYNEQFF. The CDR3, as DNA: TGTGCCAGTACCCCGGGACAGGGCGTCTACAATGAGCAGTTCTTC.

The chain uses TRBV28 and TRBJ2-5, with 11 positions matching TRBD2. Per the germline V gene, CDR1 is MDHEN and CDR2 is SYDVKM. This CDR3 is built from 13 residues. The V gene end was trimmed by 8 bases and the J gene end by 6 bases; junction bases not matched to a gene: 5. The CDR3 here is CASVTSGGQTQYF. For the CDR3, the DNA is TGTGCCAGCGTAACTAGCGGGGGTCAGACCCAGTACTTC.

V is TRBV7-9 and J is TRBJ1-3, with D uncertain. Germline V gives CDR1 SEHNR, CDR2 FQNEAQ (reference sequence). This CDR3 region has 15 residues. V lost 5 bases and J lost 4, with 15 bases in between. The CDR3 region has the DNA TGTGCCAGCAGCCCCTGGACCGGGAGGGGAAACACCATATATTTT. Amino acids: CASSPWTGRGNTIYF. The whole variable domain, filled in from reference TRBV7-9 and TRBJ1-3, reads DTGVSQNPRHKITKRGQNVTFRCDPISEHNRLYWYRQTLGQGPEFLTYFQNEAQLEKSRLLSDRFSAERPKGSFSTLEIQRTEQGDSAMYLCASSPWTGRGNTIYFGEGSWLTVV.

This rearrangement joins TRBV6-5 to TRBJ2-3; D is possibly TRBD2 (6 bases). The germline V gene encodes CDR1 MNHEY and CDR2 SVGAGI. There are 16 residues in the CDR3. Trimming took 2 bases from V and 3 from J, leaving 15 bases between them. CDR3 sequence: CASSYGGAGRTDTQYF. CDR3 nucleotide sequence: TGTGCCAGCAGTTACGGCGGGGCAGGGAGGACAGATACGCAGTATTTT.

Remarks on this clone: Other DNA sequences in this sample translate to the same CDR3. This chain connects TRBV18 to TRBJ2-7, with TRBD2 matching 9 bases. There are 14 residues in the CDR3. In germline, CDR1 is KGHSH, CDR2 LQKENI. The junction had 1 base not matched to a gene; V was cut back by 1 base and J by 3 bases. In nucleotides, the CDR3 is TGTGCCAGCTCACCACTAGCGGGAGACTACGAGCAGTACTTC. Translation: CASSPLAGDYEQYF.

The chain combines TRBV29-1 with TRBJ1-2; D unclear. Germline loops: CDR1 SQVTM, CDR2 ANQGSEA. The V and J ends lost 4 bases and 0 bases respectively, with 9 bases between them. This CDR3 spans 13 amino acids. The CDR3 reads CSVGQNSNYGYTF. CDR3 DNA: TGCAGCGTTGGACAAAACTCTAACTATGGCTACACCTTC.

The chain links TRBV10-1 to TRBJ2-5; D possibly uses TRBD1 or TRBD2 (6 bases each). The CDR3 contains 15 residues. The V and J ends lost 0 bases and 4 bases respectively, with 12 bases between them. Germline V gives CDR1 WNHNN, CDR2 SYGVQD (reference sequence). DNA of the CDR3: TGCGCCAGCAGTGAGTCGTCCAGGGGAGGAGAGACCCAGTACTTC. Translation gives CASSESSRGGETQYF.

The V gene is TRBV6-1, the J gene TRBJ2-2; no firm D call. Trimming removed 5 bases at V and 5 bases at J, with 6 bases between. Germline assignment: CDR1 MNHNS and CDR2 SASEGT. The CDR3 loop spans 12 amino acids. CDR3 sequence (DNA): TGTGCCAGCAGTAAAGATACCGGGGAGCTGTTTTTT. Translated, it gives CASSKDTGELFF.

CDR3 region: CATSRRGLRGETQYF. Here the CDR3 DNA reads TGTGCCACCAGCAGAAGGGGGCTCAGGGGAGAGACCCAGTACTTC. The chain uses TRBV15 and TRBJ2-5; 7 nucleotides align to TRBD1. The CDR3 runs to 15 residues. CDR1 and CDR2 (germline): LNHNV, YYDKDF (reference sequence). With V trimmed by 2 bases and J by 4 bases, 7 bases remained unmatched.

The DNA of the CDR3 is TGTGCCATCACCAAAACTAGCGGGGGCCTCAATGAGCAGTTCTTC. This encodes CAITKTSGGLNEQFF. The chain links TRBV10-3 to TRBJ2-1; 11 nucleotides match TRBD2. The CDR3 length is 15 residues. Per germline, CDR1 ENHRY and CDR2 SYGVKD. V shed 7 bases, J shed 6 bases, and the junction held 8 bases outside the gene matches.

V is TRBV10-2 and J is TRBJ2-1; no clear D gene. From germline, CDR1 is WSHSY and CDR2 SAAADI. The CDR3 has 14 amino acids. V dropped 7 bases and J dropped 7 bases, with 17 bases sitting between them. This CDR3 reads CASNGLFGPNEQFF. The DNA of the CDR3 is TGCGCCAGCAACGGGCTATTCGGGCCTAATGAGCAGTTCTTC.

The rearrangement uses TRBV21-1 and TRBJ2-7; the table assigns TRBD1, which was not confirmed against the DNA. TRBV21-1 is marked as a pseudogene. This CDR3 contains 18 residues. The CDR3 nucleotides are TGTGCCAGCAGCAAAGACGGGAGACAGGGTGGCGGGATCTACGAGCAGTACTTC. It codes for CASSKDGRQGGGIYEQYF.

As regards this clone: Other DNA sequences in this sample translate to the same CDR3. The chain carries TRBV28 and TRBJ1-3; no clear D. CDR1 is MDHEN and CDR2 is SYDVKM in the germline V gene. CDR3 length: 15 residues. With 1 base removed from V and 0 bases from J, the gap between germline ends came to 7 bases. Here the CDR3 reads CASSLSVISGNTIYF. The CDR3 region has the DNA TGTGCCAGCAGTTTATCAGTGATCTCTGGAAACACCATATATTTT. The full variable domain, completed using reference TRBV28 and TRBJ1-3, is DVKVTQSSRYLVKRTGEKVFLECVQDMDHENMFWYRQDPGLGLRLIYFSYDVKMKEKGDIPEGYSVSREKKERFSLILESASTNQTSMYLCASSLSVISGNTIYFGEGSWLTVV.